The 11 T cell receptor beta chains below all came from one sample that was sequenced in a study of cytomegalovirus exposure and HLA in healthy donors. PCR used 60 Vbeta primers and 13 Jbeta primers. The table came from immunoSEQ multiplex PCR; TCRdb's copy has only in-frame clones and leaves some out. Listed are about 110,000 clones; 0.59% falls within the top ten. The sequenced material came from PBMCs. Receptors were obtained from a man in his fifties or sixties in good health and CMV-seronegative.

The CDR3 loop is CASSPKTGVTQPQHF. The CDR3 bases are TGTGCCAGCAGTCCAAAGACAGGGGTTACTCAGCCCCAGCATTTT. The chain has TRBV27 and TRBJ1-5, with TRBD1 matching 8 bases. The V and J ends lost 5 bases and 6 bases, in that order; junction bases with no gene match: 9. The length of the CDR3 is 15 residues. Germline V lookup: CDR1 MNHEY, CDR2 SMNVEV (reference sequence).

The chain is built from TRBV2 and TRBJ1-5; D is unresolved. V was cut by 5 bases and J by 1 base, with 12 bases left in between. From germline, CDR1 is SNHLY and CDR2 FYNNEI. CDR3 length equals 15 residues. In DNA, the CDR3 is TGTGCCAGCAGTAGGGAGGGCCAGAGCAATCAGCCCCAGCATTTT. Translation gives CASSREGQSNQPQHF.

The genes are TRBV9 and TRBJ2-7; D remains unclear. The germline gives CDR1 SGDLS, CDR2 YYNGEE. V was trimmed by 0 bases and J by 7 bases, leaving 14 bases between them. The CDR3 is made up of 14 amino acids. CDR3 coding DNA: TGTGCCAGCAGCGTAGCTAGTACGGCTGGTGAGCAGTACTTC. This translates into CASSVASTAGEQYF.

CDR3 in amino acids: CAGSRVEAEAFF. DNA of the CDR3: TGTGCCGGCTCGAGGGTTGAGGCTGAAGCTTTCTTT. This sequence joins TRBV4-2 and TRBJ1-1; D not certain. This CDR3 has 12 amino acids. Germline CDR1 reads LGHNA; CDR2 reads YNFKEQ. Deletions cut 11 bases from V and 6 bases from J, with 16 bases between.

The V gene is TRBV18, the J gene TRBJ2-1, with TRBD2 matching 8 bases. J lost 3 bases, V lost 3 bases, and 10 bases had no gene match. Germline V lookup: CDR1 KGHSH, CDR2 LQKENI. The CDR3 spans 17 residues. The CDR3 loop is CASSPRSAGALYNEQFF. CDR3 sequence (DNA): TGTGCCAGCTCACCCCGATCAGCGGGAGCTCTCTACAATGAGCAGTTCTTC.

The rearrangement uses TRBV27 and TRBJ1-1, with no clear D. This CDR3 contains 13 residues. Germline lookup yields CDR1 MNHEY and CDR2 SMNVEV (reference sequence). Between the trimmed V and J ends, which lost 7 bases and 0 bases, there was a span of 9 bases. CDR3 region: CASKLRMNTEAFF. The CDR3 DNA sequence: TGTGCCAGCAAGTTGAGGATGAACACTGAAGCTTTCTTT.

V gene TRBV5-4 combines with J gene TRBJ1-1, with D unresolved. Trimming removed 0 bases at V and 1 base at J, with 4 bases between. The V gene's germline CDR1 is SGHNT and CDR2 YYREEE (reference sequence). CDR3 length: 13 residues. The chain's CDR3 is CASSLDSNTEAFF. For the CDR3, the DNA is TGTGCCAGCAGCTTGGACTCGAACACTGAAGCTTTCTTT. Using reference TRBV5-4 and TRBJ1-1 for the parts outside the CDR3, the full variable domain is ETGVTQSPTHLIKTRGQQVTLRCSSQSGHNTVSWYQQALGQGPQFIFQYYREEENGRGNFPPRFSGLQFPNYSSELNVNALELDDSALYLCASSLDSNTEAFFGQGTRLTVV.

The chain links TRBV10-3 to TRBJ1-1, with D tentatively TRBD1 (5 bases). The CDR3 runs to 11 residues. Looked up from germline, CDR1 is ENHRY and CDR2 is SYGVKD. Trimming shortened V by 10 bases and J by 6 bases, and 12 bases separated the two germline ends. The chain's CDR3 is CATQGAAEAFF. In DNA form, the CDR3 reads TGTGCCACCCAAGGGGCAGCTGAAGCTTTCTTT.

The V and J genes are TRBV6-1 and TRBJ1-5; D remains ambiguous. The CDR3 consists of 14 residues. Between the trimmed V and J ends, which lost 4 bases and 5 bases, there was a span of 12 bases. CDR1 is MNHNS, CDR2 SASEGT, per germline. The CDR3 protein is CASSVTHRDQPQHF. In DNA form, the CDR3 reads TGTGCCAGCAGTGTGACTCACCGGGATCAGCCCCAGCATTTT.

The CDR3 loop is CASSHLPGGSVYGYTF. The CDR3 DNA reads TGCGCCAGCAGCCATCTTCCAGGGGGCTCGGTCTATGGCTACACCTTC. The gene calls are TRBV4-1 and TRBJ1-2, with 8 bases identical to TRBD1. Looked up from germline, CDR1 is MGHRA and CDR2 is YSYEKL. This CDR3 has 16 residues. After removal of 3 bases from V and 4 bases from J, the junction contained 10 bases not matched to a gene.

The rearrangement joins TRBV5-6 to TRBJ2-7, with D possibly being TRBD1 (6 bases). CDR1 and CDR2 (germline): SGHDT, YYEEEE. The CDR3 runs to 14 residues. V was shortened by 2 bases and J by 0 bases, with 9 bases between the two germline ends. The CDR3 loop reads CASSLDRISYEQYF. The CDR3 DNA follows: TGTGCCAGCAGCTTAGACAGGATCTCCTACGAGCAGTACTTC. The variable domain in full, completed from reference TRBV5-6 and TRBJ2-7, reads DAGVTQSPTHLIKTRGQQVTLRCSPKSGHDTVSWYQQALGQGPQFIFQYYEEEERQRGNFPDRFSGHQFPNYSSELNVNALLLGDSALYLCASSLDRISYEQYFGPGTRLTVT.